The source of this T cell receptor beta chain is a study of blood T cells in healthy people across ages. General observations from the study: Unsorted PBMCs blocked a conclusive comparison of naive and antigen-experienced cells.

As to this clonotype: Antigen specificity is unknown.

The second PCR ran about 6 to 12 cycles with a sample-barcoded 5' primer and J-beta primers. Carrying 12 random nucleotides, a template-switch adaptor labeled each individual cDNA molecule. From each sample, at least 2.5 million paired-end reads containing CDR3 were obtained. TCRdb reanalysed the 5' RACE reads using MiXCR and keeps one entry per CDR3 protein. Found here are about 670,000 distinct CDR3 sequences, 40% to 50% of them singletons; the top ten hold about 32%. The CDR3 has 15 residues. Germline V lookup: CDR1 DFQATT, CDR2 SNEGSKA (reference sequence). Ranging in age from roughly 6 to 95, the donors were healthy Caucasian individuals from Russia.

The sequencing sample was made of blood. This chain joins TRBV20-1 and TRBJ2-5, with D possibly matching TRBD1 (5 bases). Gene TRBJ2-1 matches the end of the DNA better, so the J call may be wrong. This receptor was taken from a man of 80 years or more in good health. The CDR3 nucleotides are TGCAGTGCTCCACTTAGGACAACCAGGCAAGAGACCCAGTTCTTC. Protein product: CSAPLRTTRQETQFF.